This TCR beta chain was profiled in a study of regulatory T cells in long-lasting Graves disease. Construction of TCR beta libraries relied on iRepertoire HTBI primers and on Arm-PCR targeting CDR3 regions. TCRdb processed the multiplex PCR reads anew with MiXCR; each CDR3 protein has one entry. The table includes roughly 700,000 distinct CDR3 sequences, about 32% detected once. A word on this clonotype: Antigen: not known.

As for time point: persistent/refractory GD, antithyroid drugs over 5 years with positive TRAb. PBMCs provided the RNA from which the TCR library was made. Points from the study as a whole: Accuracy could have been hurt by small sample size.

The V and J ends lost 1 base and 2 bases respectively, with 9 bases between them. This CDR3 has 15 amino acids. The V gene's germline CDR1 is KGHSH and CDR2 LQKENI. The V gene is TRBV18, the J gene TRBJ1-5, with D tentatively TRBD1 (5 bases). The sequencing here drew on peripheral blood mononuclear cells (PBMCs), taken when the disease was refractory, from a patient treated with antithyroid drugs. This TCR derives from a female donor with Graves disease. CDR3 bases: TGTGCCAGCTCACCACTCGACAGTCGCAATCAGCCCCAGCATTTT. As protein: CASSPLDSRNQPQHF.